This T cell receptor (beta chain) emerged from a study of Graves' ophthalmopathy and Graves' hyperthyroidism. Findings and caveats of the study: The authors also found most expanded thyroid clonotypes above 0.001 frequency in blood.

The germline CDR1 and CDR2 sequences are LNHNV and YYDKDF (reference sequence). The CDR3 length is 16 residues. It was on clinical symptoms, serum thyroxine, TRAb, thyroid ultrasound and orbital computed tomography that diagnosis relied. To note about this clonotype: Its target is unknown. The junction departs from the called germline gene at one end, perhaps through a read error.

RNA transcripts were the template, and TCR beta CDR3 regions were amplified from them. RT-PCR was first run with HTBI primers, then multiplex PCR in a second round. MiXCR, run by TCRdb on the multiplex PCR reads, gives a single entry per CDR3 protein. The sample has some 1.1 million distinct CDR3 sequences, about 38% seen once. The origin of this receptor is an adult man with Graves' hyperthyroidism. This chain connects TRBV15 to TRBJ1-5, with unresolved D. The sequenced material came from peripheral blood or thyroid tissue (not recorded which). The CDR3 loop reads CTTSRSRPLSNQPQHF. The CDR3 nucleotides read TGTACCACCAGCAGATCCCGGCCGCTTAGCAATCAGCCCCAGCATTTT.